Shown below are 18 T cell receptor beta chains from a single sample sequenced in a study of neoadjuvant anti-PD-1 for oral cavity cancer listed by TCRdb under 2021. The library was produced with the immunoSEQ multiplex PCR assay. The immuneACCESS repertoire file appears here via TCRdb, limited to in-frame rearrangements. These files lack a portion of the clones; in checked studies, under half of the deficit traces to unresolved V genes, and the cause of the others is not known. The sample table contains under 6,500 clones; only one count was recorded for 58% of them. 7.2% of the sample lies in the top ten. The time point tag for this specimen amounts to: after neoadjuvant nivolumab, at surgical resection. Sequencing was performed on tumor tissue, taken after nivolumab (anti-PD-1) treatment. The receptors stem from a person aged 40-85 years with oral cavity squamous cell carcinoma.

This sequence joins TRBV2 and TRBJ1-6, with D uncertain. CDR1 SNHLY and CDR2 FYNNEI come from the germline V gene. Trimming shortened V by 4 bases and J by 5 bases, and 12 bases separated the two germline ends. The CDR3 loop spans 15 amino acids. The CDR3 coding sequence is TGTGCCAGCAGTGCTGGACGGATCAATAATTCACCCCTCCACTTT. Amino acid sequence: CASSAGRINNSPLHF.

Here the CDR3 reads CASRMGGDEKLFF. The CDR3 DNA reads TGTGCCAGCAGGATGGGGGGCGATGAAAAACTGTTTTTT. The chain carries TRBV28 and TRBJ1-4, with D perhaps matching TRBD1 (6 bases). The CDR3 contains 13 residues. Between the trimmed V and J ends, which lost 6 bases and 6 bases, there was a span of 11 bases. Germline CDR1 and CDR2: MDHEN and SYDVKM. Full variable domain (remainder filled in from reference TRBV28 and TRBJ1-4): DVKVTQSSRYLVKRTGEKVFLECVQDMDHENMFWYRQDPGLGLRLIYFSYDVKMKEKGDIPEGYSVSREKKERFSLILESASTNQTSMYLCASRMGGDEKLFFGSGTQLSVL.

The rearrangement uses TRBV5-1 and TRBJ2-7; no clear D. The CDR3 runs 13 residues. CDR1 and CDR2 (germline): SGHRS, YFSETQ. Trimming took 5 bases from V and 0 from J, leaving 9 bases between them. The CDR3 DNA follows: TGCGCCAGCAGGGTGACGAGCTCCTACGAGCAGTACTTC. This codes for CASRVTSSYEQYF. The complete variable domain, with remaining parts taken from reference TRBV5-1 and TRBJ2-7, reads KAGVTQTPRYLIKTRGQQVTLSCSPISGHRSVSWYQQTPGQGLQFLFEYFSETQRNKGNFPGRFSGRQFSNSRSEMNVSTLELGDSALYLCASRVTSSYEQYFGPGTRLTVT.

This clone is categorized as large. The chain carries TRBV18 and TRBJ2-3; D call uncertain. There are 13 residues in the CDR3. Germline V CDR1 and CDR2: KGHSH, LQKENI. Trimming took 1 base from V and 3 from J, leaving 5 bases between them. CDR3 region: CASSPQNTDTQYF. The CDR3, as DNA: TGTGCCAGCTCACCACAGAATACAGATACGCAGTATTTT.

This chain uses TRBV2 with TRBJ1-2, with a weak D call TRBD1 (5 bases). Germline V lookup: CDR1 SNHLY, CDR2 FYNNEI. V shed 5 bases and J shed 5 bases, with 6 bases lying between them. This CDR3 spans 11 amino acids. The chain's CDR3 is CASSRQYGYTF. CDR3 nucleotide sequence: TGTGCCAGCAGTCGACAGTATGGCTACACCTTC.

A few counts support this clone. This chain connects TRBV19 to TRBJ2-2; perhaps TRBD2 as D (6 bases). The CDR3 is made up of 15 amino acids. From germline, CDR1 is LNHDA and CDR2 SQIVND (reference sequence). The V and J ends lost 6 bases and 5 bases respectively, with 16 bases between them. In DNA form, the CDR3 reads TGTGCCAGTAGAGGGGAGGCAGGGAATACCGGGGAGCTGTTTTTT. Translation: CASRGEAGNTGELFF.

This sequence joins TRBV14 and TRBJ1-3; D ambiguous. Trimming removed 4 bases from V and 4 bases from J, with 14 bases in between. This CDR3 is built from 15 residues. Per the germline V gene, CDR1 is SGHDN and CDR2 is FVKESK. The CDR3 loop reads CASSRVKGPGNTIYF. CDR3 bases: TGTGCCAGCAGCCGGGTCAAAGGGCCGGGAAACACCATATATTTT.

The V call is TRBV5-6, the J call TRBJ1-1, with D perhaps matching TRBD1 (5 bases). V gave up 0 bases and J gave up 7 bases, with 10 bases separating them. Germline CDR1 reads SGHDT; CDR2 reads YYEEEE. The CDR3 has 13 residues. CDR3 nucleotides: TGTGCCAGCAGCTTGGGGACATTGGGTGAAGCTTTCTTT. It specifies CASSLGTLGEAFF.

The chain combines TRBV11-2 with TRBJ1-2, with 7 bases lining up with TRBD1. The germline CDR1 and CDR2 sequences are SGHAT and FQNNGV. The CDR3 extends over 14 amino acids. V gave up 5 bases and J gave up 10 bases; unmatched junction bases: 13. The CDR3 DNA is TGTGCCAGCAGCCTATCCTATACAGGGGTCCTCTACACCTTC. Protein: CASSLSYTGVLYTF.

The chain is built from TRBV7-2 and TRBJ1-5, with D possibly matching TRBD1 (6 bases). The V gene lost 0 bases and the J gene lost 6 bases, with 12 bases spanning the gap. The germline CDR1 and CDR2 sequences are SGHTA and FQGNSA. The CDR3 covers 15 residues. The CDR3 coding sequence is TGTGCCAGCAGCTTAGCGCTAGGGGGTAGTCAGCCCCAGCATTTT. Translation gives CASSLALGGSQPQHF.

This chain's CDR3 is CASNWGDTQYF. In DNA form, the CDR3 reads TGTGCCAGCAATTGGGGAGATACGCAGTATTTT. The chain has TRBV6-8 and TRBJ2-3, with D unclear. Trimming pared 7 bases from V and 5 bases from J, leaving 7 bases between. The CDR3 is made up of 11 amino acids. CDR1 and CDR2 from the germline V gene are MNHGY and SAAAGT.

This clone was detected only once. J is TRBJ1-2 and V is TRBV27, with D maybe TRBD1 (5 bases). The CDR3 consists of 13 residues. Germline lookup yields CDR1 MNHEY and CDR2 SMNVEV (reference sequence). Trimming pared 4 bases from V and 7 bases from J, leaving 13 bases between. CDR3 sequence reads: CASSWDRKVGYTF. CDR3 nucleotide sequence: TGTGCCAGCAGTTGGGACCGAAAAGTTGGCTACACCTTC.

This chain joins TRBV2 and TRBJ1-1, with 9 bases that match TRBD1. Germline V CDR1 and CDR2: SNHLY, FYNNEI. This CDR3 has 15 amino acids. J gave up 3 bases and V 6 bases, and 8 bases lay outside the gene matches. The CDR3 DNA reads as TGTGCCAGCAGGATTTCCGGGACAGGGTACACTGAAGCTTTCTTT. It translates to CASRISGTGYTEAFF. The full variable domain, in which reference TRBV2 and TRBJ1-1 provide the parts outside the CDR3, is EPEVTQTPSHQVTQMGQEVILRCVPISNHLYFYWYRQILGQKVEFLVSFYNNEISEKSEIFDDQFSVERPDGSNFTLKIRSTKLEDSAMYFCASRISGTGYTEAFFGQGTRLTVV.

This clone showed up just a few times. The sample has other DNA sequences that encode this CDR3 too. The chain combines TRBV14 with TRBJ2-2; 8 bases align to TRBD2. The ends lost 1 base at V and 4 bases at J; junction bases unmatched: 2. Germline CDR1 reads SGHDN; CDR2 reads FVKESK. The CDR3 length is 15 residues. This CDR3 is CASSQGAGGTGELFF. The CDR3 DNA is TGTGCCAGCAGCCAAGGTGCGGGAGGCACCGGGGAGCTGTTTTTT.

The rearrangement uses TRBV7-8 and TRBJ1-1; TRBD1 aligns across 8 bases. This CDR3 has 19 amino acids. Germline V gives CDR1 SGHVS, CDR2 FQNEAQ. The junction had 20 bases not matched to a gene; V was cut back by 7 bases and J by 1 base. The CDR3 DNA sequence: TGTGCCAGCACGATCGACAGGGGACGCTTTGGGTTTTCGAACACTGAAGCTTTCTTT. Its translation is CASTIDRGRFGFSNTEAFF.

The chain has TRBV11-3 and TRBJ2-1, with 8 bases that match TRBD2. The germline gives CDR1 SGHNT, CDR2 YENEEA. CDR3 length: 14 amino acids. The J segment lost 10 bases and the V segment lost 2 bases, leaving 7 bases of the junction unmatched. The CDR3 sequence is CASSLNSGGGEQFF. CDR3 nucleotides: TGTGCCAGCAGCTTAAATTCCGGGGGGGGCGAGCAGTTCTTC.

The chain uses TRBV7-2 and TRBJ2-6; no reliable D call. Trimming stripped 0 bases from V and 2 bases from J, with 5 bases between. The length of the CDR3 is 15 residues. Germline V CDR1 and CDR2: SGHTA, FQGNSA. Written as DNA, the CDR3 is TGTGCCAGCAGCTTAGCCCAGCCTGGGGCCAACGTCCTGACTTTC. Protein sequence: CASSLAQPGANVLTF.

The J gene is TRBJ2-1, the V gene TRBV28; the D gene is possibly TRBD1 (5 bases). Per germline, CDR1 MDHEN and CDR2 SYDVKM. This CDR3 comprises 13 residues. Between the trimmed V and J ends, which lost 6 bases and 12 bases, there was a span of 18 bases. In DNA form, the CDR3 reads TGTGCCAGCAGACCCTCCGGACAAAGCCCGCAGTTCTTC. Its translation: CASRPSGQSPQFF.